This T cell receptor beta chain came from a study of cytomegalovirus exposure and HLA in healthy donors. Study-wide results and limits: Further analysis, carried out later, found HLA-associated TCR beta chains more clonally expanded than equally common other chains. TCR beta chains numbering 150 to 200 were designated cytomegalovirus-associated. It was taken for granted in presence/absence analyses that sequencing depth across donors was roughly uniform. For cytomegalovirus status, the classifier reportedly gave diagnoses with high specificity and sensitivity.

This clone was recorded once. The antigen remains unidentified. CDR3 length: 14 amino acids. In germline, CDR1 is MDHEN, CDR2 SYDVKM. V gave up 5 bases and J gave up 2 bases, with 12 bases separating them. In the PCR, 60 Vbeta and 13 Jbeta primers were used. Method: immunoSEQ multiplex PCR; TCRdb's copy keeps in-frame clones and lacks some. Here the sample spans some 190,000 clones, approximately 86% being singletons. The TCR originated in a woman in her thirties in good health and CMV-seronegative. Sequenced: PBMCs. The rearrangement joins TRBV28 to TRBJ2-5; no definite D call. CDR3 nucleotides: TGTGCCAGCAGTGTCCCGGGTCGACAAGAGACCCAGTACTTC. This gives the protein CASSVPGRQETQYF.